The T cell receptor (beta chain) under discussion was sequenced for a study of cytomegalovirus exposure and HLA in healthy donors. Regarding the study as a whole: Per published reports, the classifier diagnosed cytomegalovirus status with high specificity and sensitivity. Later analysis identified a missense DCLRE1C variant that was linked to TCR beta V- and J-gene trimming.

With 6 bases clipped from V and 2 bases from J, the junction kept 4 bases outside the gene matches. The CDR3 is made up of 14 amino acids. Germline V CDR1 and CDR2: SNHLY, FYNNEI. As regards this clone: Antigen: not known.

The study ran its PCR with 60 Vbeta and 13 Jbeta primers. TCRdb's copy holds only in-frame clones and misses some; the assay was immunoSEQ multiplex PCR. The sample consists of about 240,000 clones, approximately 80% of them appearing once. The sample taken for sequencing was PBMCs. V usage is TRBV2 and J usage is TRBJ2-3, with 8 bases lining up with TRBD1. This TCR was sampled from a woman aged 55-75 years in good health and CMV-seropositive. CDR3 amino acids: CASRWDRNTDTQYF. The DNA of the CDR3 is TGTGCCAGCAGGTGGGACAGGAACACAGATACGCAGTATTTT.